Presented here are 5 T cell receptor beta chains from one specimen sequenced in a study of circulating and synovial CD4+ cells in juvenile arthritis. Generated by immunoSEQ multiplex PCR, the TCRdb table keeps only in-frame clones and is missing some. The repertoire holds tens of thousands of clones, 90% to 95% seen once, with 0.6% to 0.8% in the top ten. The sample taken for sequencing was CD4+ T cells from blood. These receptors were collected from a human donor with juvenile idiopathic arthritis.

The genes are TRBV27 and TRBJ2-7; 8 bases are a match to TRBD2. The CDR3 length is 16 residues. J was trimmed by 7 bases and V by 4 bases; bases with no gene match: 15. Germline-derived CDR1 and CDR2 are MNHEY and SMNVEV (reference sequence). In nucleotides, the CDR3 is TGTGCCAGCAGTTCAAATCGTGGGACTAGAGTGCTGGAGCAGTACTTC. Translation gives CASSSNRGTRVLEQYF.

The chain combines TRBV7-9 with TRBJ2-5; 7 bases fit TRBD1. Germline V gives CDR1 SEHNR, CDR2 FQNEAQ (reference sequence). With V trimmed by 6 bases and J by 5 bases, 12 bases remained unmatched. The CDR3 is 15 residues long. DNA for the CDR3: TGTGCCAGCAGACCCCGGCCGGACAGGAGGGAGACCCAGTACTTC. Its translation is CASRPRPDRRETQYF.

V and J are TRBV6-5 and TRBJ1-2; 12 bases are a match to TRBD1. Germline trimming cut 4 bases from V and 7 bases from J; bases unmatched to any gene: 10. Germline V CDR1 and CDR2: MNHEY, SVGAGI. The CDR3 runs to 16 residues. The CDR3 bases are TGTGCCAGCAGTTCCCGGGACAGGGGGCCTTCCTCTGGCTACACCTTC. Its protein product is CASSSRDRGPSSGYTF.

The chain links TRBV6-5 to TRBJ2-3, with 8 bases identical to TRBD1. This CDR3 has 16 amino acids. Germline lookup yields CDR1 MNHEY and CDR2 SVGAGI. V trimming: 4 bases; J trimming: 5 bases; junction bases outside the gene matches: 11. In DNA, the CDR3 is TGTGCCAGCAGTTCCGACTTCGGACAGGGCGAAGATACGCAGTATTTT. It is translated as CASSSDFGQGEDTQYF.

This clone was counted a single time. J is TRBJ2-1 and V is TRBV11-3; 9 bases are a match to TRBD2. Germline-derived CDR1 and CDR2 are SGHNT and YENEEA. This CDR3 spans 16 amino acids. Trimming cost V 5 bases and J 2 bases; bases outside gene matches: 7. The CDR3 nucleotides read TGTGCCAGCAGCCGACTGCGGGAGGGTCCCTACAATGAGCAGTTCTTC. This encodes CASSRLREGPYNEQFF. The variable domain in full, completed from reference TRBV11-3 and TRBJ2-1, reads EAGVVQSPRYKIIEKKQPVAFWCNPISGHNTLYWYLQNLGQGPELLIRYENEEAVDDSQLPKDRFSAERLKGVDSTLKIQPAELGDSAVYLCASSRLREGPYNEQFFGPGTRLTVL.